A selection of T cell receptor beta chains follows, all from one sample in a study of shared clonotypes between healthy human individuals. Profiling relied on immunoSEQ multiplex PCR, and the TCRdb table lists in-frame clones only, not all of them. The data show roughly 500,000 clones, 90% to 96% seen once. Sample: naive CD4+ T cells sorted from blood. The receptors were sampled from a woman aged 30 to 39 in good health. Each CDR3 is given with its conserved first and last residue.

>TRBV19|TRBJ2-3|16
CASSPTPGLSTDTQYF
>TRBV5-1|TRBJ1-2|13
CASSLETGYGYTF
>TRBV5-6|TRBJ2-5|15
CASTLGLAGVETQYF
>TRBV7-9|TRBJ2-5|17
CASSLEVTGLSGETQYF
>TRBV7-2|TRBJ1-1|15
CASSSETRGVGEAFF
>TRBV11-3|TRBJ2-5|15
CASSLGMVPQETQYF
>TRBV18|TRBJ1-1|14
CASSLRQGNTEAFF
>TRBV5-4|NA|12
CASSLAGNEQYF
>TRBV27|TRBJ1-2|12
CASSNLYYGYTF
>TRBV4-1|TRBJ2-7|15
CASSHPGTGLYEQYF
>TRBV14|TRBJ1-2|15
CASSQAVRGKGGYTF
>TRBV6-1|TRBJ2-1|16
CASSENTLGPDNEQFF
>TRBV7-9|TRBJ2-7|15
CASSFDTGRPYEQYF
>TRBV2|TRBJ2-1|11
CATVMYNEQFF
>TRBV11-1|TRBJ2-7|15
CASSPGASVPYEQYF
>TRBV2|TRBJ2-6|16
CASRGRRGSGANVLTF
>TRBV18|TRBJ1-1|12
CASTDSDTEAFF